This T cell receptor beta chain is from a study of CD8 T cells in ankylosing spondylitis. This clonotype was seen only a few times. The target antigen is unknown. Study outcomes and limitations: Seemingly characteristic of ankylosing spondylitis blood was a TCR beta motif consisting of about 8 highly homologous variants.

Trimming pared 0 bases from V and 4 bases from J, leaving 17 bases between. This CDR3 comprises 17 residues. The germline gives CDR1 MNHEY, CDR2 SMNVEV (reference sequence). In TCRdb, the 5' RACE reads were re-called with MiXCR into one record per CDR3 protein. The sample consists of 130,000 or so distinct CDR3 sequences, under 20% of them appearing once. The sequence was collected from a male donor with ankylosing spondylitis. Sequencing used blood, either unsorted or a sorted T cell fraction (not recorded which). This chain joins TRBV27 and TRBJ2-3; a weak D match, TRBD1 (6 bases). CDR3 in DNA: TGTGCCAGCAGTTTATCGATCTACAGGGTGAAGTCAGATACGCAGTATTTT. Amino acids: CASSLSIYRVKSDTQYF.